What follows are 27 T cell receptor beta chains derived from one specimen sequenced in a study of response to subunit inactivated influenza vaccine. TCRdb re-derived calls from the RT-PCR reads in MiXCR, one entry per CDR3 protein. The sample contains about 580,000 distinct CDR3 sequences, roughly 15% of which appear only once. Sequenced here: PBMCs from blood, sampled 11 to 12 days after vaccination. These receptors came from a man in his fifties or sixties who received an inactivated influenza vaccine.

This clonotype came up a few times. The genes are TRBV6-2 or TRBV6-3 and TRBJ2-7, with 10 bases matching TRBD2. The CDR3 has 16 residues. With V trimmed by 2 bases and J by 0 bases, 4 bases remained unmatched. The V gene's germline CDR1 is MNHEY and CDR2 SVGEGT. CDR3 nucleotide sequence: TGTGCCAGCAGTTACCCTCGGACTAGCGGCTCCTACGAGCAGTACTTC. This translates into CASSYPRTSGSYEQYF.

This clonotype was seen a handful of times. V usage is TRBV24-1 and J usage is TRBJ1-2; D gene unclear. The CDR3 has 13 amino acids. V lost 0 bases and J 9 bases, leaving 10 bases between the germline ends. Germline V CDR1 and CDR2: KGHDR, SFDVKD. CDR3 sequence reads: CATSDLDPTSYTF. DNA for the CDR3: TGTGCCACCAGTGATTTGGACCCGACTAGCTACACCTTC.

This clonotype was counted ten times or more. V usage is TRBV7-9 and J usage is TRBJ1-1; 7 bases are shared with TRBD1. The J segment lost 2 bases and the V segment lost 0 bases, leaving 3 bases of the junction unmatched. Germline V gives CDR1 SEHNR, CDR2 FQNEAQ (reference sequence). The CDR3 covers 15 residues. CDR3 amino acids: CASSLATGDNTEAFF. The CDR3 nucleotides read TGTGCCAGCAGCTTAGCAACAGGGGATAACACTGAAGCTTTCTTT.

This chain uses TRBV19 with TRBJ1-1, with a possible D match to TRBD1 (5 bases). The CDR3 runs 13 residues. Trimming stripped 8 bases from V and 2 bases from J, with 12 bases between. Germline CDR1 LNHDA, CDR2 SQIVND (reference sequence). The CDR3 reads CASSSRANTEAFF. CDR3 coding DNA: TGTGCCAGTTCTTCCAGGGCAAACACTGAAGCTTTCTTT.

In nucleotides, the CDR3 is TGCGCCAGCAGCCGGGGATACGGACAGCACAATGAGCAGTTCTTC. It codes for CASSRGYGQHNEQFF. This chain connects TRBV4-3 to TRBJ2-1; a weak D match, TRBD1 (6 bases). CDR1 and CDR2 (germline): LGHNA, YSLEER. This CDR3 has 15 residues. Trimming removed 4 bases at V and 5 bases at J, with 15 bases between.

The V call is TRBV20-1, the J call TRBJ2-5; D not certain. The germline V gene has CDR1 DFQATT and CDR2 SNEGSKA (reference sequence). Trimming removed 0 bases at V and 1 base at J, with 12 bases between. CDR3 length: 15 residues. The CDR3 spells CSARDLRAGQETQYF. Here the CDR3 DNA reads TGCAGTGCTAGAGACTTAAGGGCCGGCCAAGAGACCCAGTACTTC.

This clonotype was detected ten times or more. This rearrangement joins TRBV4-1 to TRBJ2-1; no clear D. The germline V gene has CDR1 MGHRA and CDR2 YSYEKL. V was cut by 1 base and J by 1 base, with 14 bases left in between. The CDR3 totals 17 residues. CDR3 sequence (DNA): TGCGCCAGCAGCCAAGCGGATTTATTAGGGTCCTACAATGAGCAGTTCTTC. Translated, it gives CASSQADLLGSYNEQFF.

The rearrangement joins TRBV5-1 to TRBJ2-7, with 7 bases lining up with TRBD1. Germline values: CDR1 SGHRS, CDR2 YFSETQ. J was trimmed by 5 bases and V by 1 base; bases with no gene match: 9. The CDR3 runs 15 residues. The CDR3, as DNA: TGCGCCAGCAGCTTGACGACAGGGTTCTTAGACGAGCAGTACTTC. Its translation is CASSLTTGFLDEQYF.

The rearrangement joins TRBV6-2 or TRBV6-3 to TRBJ2-3, with D tentatively TRBD2 (5 bases). The germline V and J ends were trimmed by 7 bases and 1 base, with 18 bases remaining between them. Germline loops: CDR1 MNHEY, CDR2 SVGEGT. The CDR3 runs to 16 residues. The CDR3 spells CASIPGAGLRTDTQYF. CDR3 nucleotide sequence: TGTGCCAGCATCCCCGGTGCCGGACTCCGCACAGATACGCAGTATTTT.

This clonotype came up a few times. Germline and junction disagree at one end, which may indicate a read error. The gene calls are TRBV6-1 and TRBJ1-5; D not certain. This CDR3 has 15 amino acids. Germline CDR1 MNHNS, CDR2 SASEGT. CDR3 coding DNA: TGTGCCAGTAGTGGCGGATTGAATAGCAATCAGCCCCAGCATTTT. Encoded protein: CASSGGLNSNQPQHF.

This chain joins TRBV20-1 and TRBJ2-7, with 10 bases lining up with TRBD2. Unmatched junction bases numbered 8, after V lost 5 bases and J lost 4 bases. Per the germline V gene, CDR1 is DFQATT and CDR2 is SNEGSKA (reference sequence). This CDR3 spans 14 amino acids. The CDR3 is CSADRTSGFYEQYF. CDR3 DNA: TGCAGTGCTGACCGGACTAGCGGATTTTACGAGCAGTACTTC.

This clonotype was observed at least ten times. The chain uses TRBV28 and TRBJ2-4, with 7 bases matching TRBD1. Losses at the gene ends were 6 bases for V and 0 bases for J; bases not matched to a gene: 23. The CDR3 spans 21 residues. CDR1 and CDR2 from the germline V gene are MDHEN and SYDVKM. The CDR3: CASSRPSTGLRVMGAKNIQYF. CDR3 nucleotide sequence: TGTGCCAGCAGCCGCCCATCGACAGGGCTTCGCGTTATGGGAGCCAAAAACATTCAGTACTTC.

This clonotype was observed a few times. The genes are TRBV5-1 and TRBJ2-1; D unclear. Trimming took 4 bases from V and 9 from J, leaving 11 bases between them. The CDR3 totals 12 residues. CDR1 is SGHRS and CDR2 is YFSETQ in the germline V gene. The DNA for the CDR3 is TGCGCCAGCAGCCTAACTATGCCTGAGCAGTTCTTC. Its protein product is CASSLTMPEQFF.

V is TRBV20-1 and J is TRBJ1-1; no reliable D call. Germline loops: CDR1 DFQATT, CDR2 SNEGSKA (reference sequence). The germline V and J ends were trimmed by 0 bases and 1 base, with 12 bases remaining between them. The CDR3 extends over 15 amino acids. CDR3 in DNA: TGCAGTGCTAGAGATCCTGGAGGGCCGAACACTGAAGCTTTCTTT. Its protein is CSARDPGGPNTEAFF.

The genes are TRBV20-1 and TRBJ1-1; possibly TRBD1 for D (6 bases). Between the trimmed V and J ends, which lost 2 bases and 0 bases, there was a span of 10 bases. CDR1 and CDR2 from the germline V gene are DFQATT and SNEGSKA (reference sequence). The CDR3 runs to 14 residues. The CDR3 DNA reads as TGCAGTGCTAGACAGGGGAGAGTGAACACTGAAGCTTTCTTT. Translated, it gives CSARQGRVNTEAFF.

This sequence joins TRBV6-1 and TRBJ1-2; weak D call: TRBD1 (5 bases). The CDR3 covers 15 residues. CDR1 and CDR2 from the germline V gene are MNHNS and SASEGT. V was clipped by 5 bases and J by 4 bases, with 17 bases between them. DNA for the CDR3: TGTGCCAGCAGTCGGGACGGCTCCACTGTCTATGGCTACACCTTC. Translated, it gives CASSRDGSTVYGYTF.

This clonotype was counted between two and nine times. J is TRBJ2-7 and V is TRBV12-3 or TRBV12-4, with 7 bases fitting TRBD2. The ends lost 2 bases at V and 3 bases at J; junction bases unmatched: 4. The CDR3 spans 14 residues. The CDR3 nucleotides are TGTGCCAGCAGTTTAAAGCGGGACCGCTACGAGCAGTACTTC. Amino acid sequence: CASSLKRDRYEQYF.

This chain links TRBV12-3 or TRBV12-4 with TRBJ1-2; D gene uncertain. V dropped 6 bases and J dropped 4 bases, with 6 bases sitting between them. The CDR3 totals 11 residues. CDR3 protein: CASSSFYGYTF. The CDR3 DNA is TGTGCCAGCAGCAGCTTCTATGGCTACACCTTC.

This clonotype was found many times. V usage is TRBV7-9 and J usage is TRBJ2-1; no clear D. The CDR3 contains 13 residues. Trimming removed 1 base at V and 6 bases at J, with 7 bases between. In germline, CDR1 is SEHNR, CDR2 FQNEAQ (reference sequence). The DNA of the CDR3 is TGTGCCAGCAGCTTAGGAGGCCCCAATGAGCAGTTCTTC. Translating gives CASSLGGPNEQFF.

With respect to this clonotype: This may come from a read error, since a much larger clone is one base off. This rearrangement joins TRBV7-6 to TRBJ2-3, with 10 bases identical to TRBD1. The germline CDR1 and CDR2 sequences are SGHVS and FNYEAQ. The CDR3 consists of 15 residues. DNA for the CDR3: TGTGCCAGCAGCCCGAAGCGACAGGGGGCAGATACGCGGTATTTT. Its translation is CASSPKRQGADTRYF.

The V gene is TRBV24-1, the J gene TRBJ1-2, with D tentatively TRBD1 (5 bases). This CDR3 contains 13 residues. V was trimmed by 10 bases and J by 7 bases, leaving 18 bases between them. Germline V gene data show CDR1 as KGHDR and CDR2 as SFDVKD. The CDR3 here is CATSEAFGTGYTF. The DNA of the CDR3 is TGTGCCACAAGCGAAGCCTTTGGGACTGGCTACACCTTC.

J is TRBJ2-3 and V is TRBV29-1, with D maybe TRBD1 (5 bases). V was shortened by 4 bases and J by 3 bases, with 14 bases between the two germline ends. CDR1 and CDR2 (germline): SQVTM, ANQGSEA. This CDR3 has 14 residues. The CDR3 here is CSVVQGSLTDTQYF. CDR3 sequence (DNA): TGCAGCGTTGTTCAGGGAAGTCTAACAGATACGCAGTATTTT.

The chain links TRBV7-2 to TRBJ2-5; TRBD2 matches 10 bases. J was trimmed by 2 bases and V by 1 base; bases with no gene match: 4. The CDR3 extends over 16 amino acids. Germline CDR1 and CDR2: SGHTA and FQGNSA. This chain's CDR3 is CASSLGVAGGQETQYF. The CDR3 coding sequence is TGTGCCAGCAGCTTAGGGGTAGCGGGGGGTCAAGAGACCCAGTACTTC.

The chain combines TRBV7-9 with TRBJ2-7; D not resolved. The germline gives CDR1 SEHNR, CDR2 FQNEAQ (reference sequence). This CDR3 spans 12 amino acids. V lost 10 bases and J lost 2, with 12 bases in between. The CDR3 protein is CATELRTYEQYF. The CDR3 bases are TGTGCCACCGAGTTACGGACCTACGAGCAGTACTTC.

The V and J genes are TRBV20-1 and TRBJ1-2, with 8 bases fitting TRBD1. CDR1 DFQATT and CDR2 SNEGSKA come from the germline V gene (reference sequence). CDR3 size: 13 residues. Unmatched junction bases numbered 9, after V lost 6 bases and J lost 6 bases. The CDR3 DNA sequence: TGCAGTGCAATAAGACAGGGGCTCGATGGCTACACCTTC. This codes for CSAIRQGLDGYTF.

In this sample, this clonotype turned up a few times. The chain combines TRBV12-3 or TRBV12-4 with TRBJ2-7; 9 bases line up with TRBD2. The length of the CDR3 is 14 residues. The ends lost 3 bases at V and 5 bases at J; junction bases unmatched: 5. The CDR3 loop reads CASSLGLAGHEQYF. The CDR3 DNA is TGTGCCAGCAGTTTGGGGCTAGCGGGACACGAGCAGTACTTC.

The rearrangement links TRBV20-1 to TRBJ2-7; 8 bases fit TRBD2. Germline CDR1 DFQATT, CDR2 SNEGSKA (reference sequence). The CDR3 is 19 amino acids. V lost 3 bases to trimming and J lost 0 bases; unmatched junction nucleotides: 19. The CDR3 coding sequence is TGCAGTGCTAGCTCCCGGGGGGGCGGGACCGATCCGTTCTCCTACGAGCAGTACTTC. Protein sequence: CSASSRGGGTDPFSYEQYF.